The clone carrying this T cell receptor (beta chain) was found once. This sample stems from a study of cytomegalovirus exposure and HLA in healthy donors. Primers: 60 Vbeta forward and 13 Jbeta reverse. Repertoires were generated with immunoSEQ multiplex PCR, while TCRdb's copy carries only in-frame clones and drops some. This table has around 160,000 clones, about 73% appearing once. Germline lookup yields CDR1 LNHDA and CDR2 SQIVND (reference sequence). CDR3 length equals 16 residues. The V and J ends lost 10 bases and 4 bases, in that order; junction bases with no gene match: 11. The chain carries TRBV19 and TRBJ2-1; 12 positions agree with TRBD2. The receptor comes from a man aged 40-49 years in good health and CMV-seropositive. What was sequenced was PBMCs. CDR3 nucleotides: TGTGCCACAACGTCCGGACTAGCGGGACGTTACAATGAGCAGTTCTTC. It yields the protein CATTSGLAGRYNEQFF.